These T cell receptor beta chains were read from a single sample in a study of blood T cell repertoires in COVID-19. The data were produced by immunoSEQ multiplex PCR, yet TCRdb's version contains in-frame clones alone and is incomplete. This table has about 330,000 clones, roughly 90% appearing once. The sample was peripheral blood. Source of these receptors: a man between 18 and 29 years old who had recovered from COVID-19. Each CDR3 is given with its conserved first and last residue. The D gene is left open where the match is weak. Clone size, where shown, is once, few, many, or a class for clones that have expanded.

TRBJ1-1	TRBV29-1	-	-	TGCAGCGTTTACCAGGGAAACACTGAAGCTTTCTTT	CSVYQGNTEAFF
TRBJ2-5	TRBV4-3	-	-	TGCGCCAGCAGCCCAAGCGGGACACGCCACGTGGAGACCCAGTACTTC	CASSPSGTRHVETQYF
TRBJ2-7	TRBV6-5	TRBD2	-	TGTGCCAGCAGTTACGGGGGGGGGACCTACGAGCAGTACTTC	CASSYGGGTYEQYF
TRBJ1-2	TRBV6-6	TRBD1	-	TGTGCCAGCAATGAACGCGACAGGGGTAACTATGGCTACACCTTC	CASNERDRGNYGYTF
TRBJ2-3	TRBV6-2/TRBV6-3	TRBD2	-	TGTGCCAGCAGTTCGACTAGCGGGGGACCCACAGATACGCAGTATTTT	CASSSTSGGPTDTQYF
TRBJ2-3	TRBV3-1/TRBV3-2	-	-	TGTGCCAGCAGCCTCGGCACAGATACGCAGTATTTT	CASSLGTDTQYF
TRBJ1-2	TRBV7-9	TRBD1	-	TGTGCCAGCAGCTTAGGACAGGGCGGATTGAACTATGGCTACACCTTC	CASSLGQGGLNYGYTF
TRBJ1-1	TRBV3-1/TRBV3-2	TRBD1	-	TGTGCCAGCAGCCAAGGACCGGGACAGGGGGCGCTGAACACTGAAGCTTTCTTT	CASSQGPGQGALNTEAFF
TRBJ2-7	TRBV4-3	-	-	TGCGCCAGCAGCCAAGAAAGGAGAGGTTTAGAGCAGTACTTC	CASSQERRGLEQYF
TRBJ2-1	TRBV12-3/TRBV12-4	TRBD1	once	TGTGCCAGCAGTGCGCCGGACAGGGGAGGGCATTTCTTC	CASSAPDRGGHFF
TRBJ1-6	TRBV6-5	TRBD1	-	TGTGCCAGCAGTATGGGACAGGGGGAAAATTCACCCCTCCACTTT	CASSMGQGENSPLHF